This T cell receptor beta chain is drawn from a study of OX40 agonist ivuxolimab in advanced cancers. TCRdb's copy holds only in-frame clones and misses some; the assay was immunoSEQ multiplex PCR. The sample records 75,000 to 80,000 clones, roughly 94% being singletons. Whole-study results and caveats: Clonal expansion from baseline to week 6 occurred in both CD4+ and CD8+ T cells. Expanded clones belonging to CD8+ T cells outnumbered, on average, those of CD4+.

This clone was seen just once. What it recognizes is unknown. Per germline, CDR1 MNHEY and CDR2 SMNVEV (reference sequence). There are 17 residues in the CDR3. With 0 bases clipped from V and 6 bases from J, the junction kept 12 bases outside the gene matches. This clonotype was sampled from an adult with an advanced solid tumor such as melanoma, head and neck, liver or kidney cancer. Material: CD4+ or CD8+ T cells sorted from blood, obtained in a trial of the OX40 agonist ivuxolimab. The chain joins TRBV27 to TRBJ2-7, with TRBD2 matching over 9 bases. The CDR3 DNA sequence: TGTGCCAGCAGTTTATCGGGGCGGGAGGGTCCCTCATCCGAGCAGTACTTC. This gives the protein CASSLSGREGPSSEQYF.